The 30 T cell receptor beta chains below come from one sample, sequenced in a study of CD8 T cells in ankylosing spondylitis. TCRdb re-called the 5' RACE reads through MiXCR, storing one row per CDR3 protein. The sample includes approximately 100,000 distinct CDR3 sequences, over 6.5% of them seen just once. Source material: blood, either unsorted or a sorted T cell fraction (not recorded which). These receptor sequences come from a male donor with ankylosing spondylitis or in good health (not recorded which).

The rearrangement uses TRBV29-1 and TRBJ1-3, with D possibly TRBD1 on 6 matching bases. The germline CDR1 and CDR2 sequences are SQVTM and ANQGSEA. This CDR3 comprises 15 residues. V was trimmed by 6 bases and J by 4 bases, leaving 19 bases between them. CDR3 DNA sequence: TGCAGCGTCCGCCGACAGGACTCAAGGGGAAACACCATATATTTT. The encoded protein is CSVRRQDSRGNTIYF.

This clonotype has a count of ten or more. This rearrangement joins TRBV11-2 to TRBJ1-6, with 10 bases lining up with TRBD1. After removal of 0 bases from V and 7 bases from J, the junction contained 9 bases not matched to a gene. Per germline, CDR1 SGHAT and CDR2 FQNNGV. This CDR3 spans 18 amino acids. The CDR3 sequence: CASSLDPRGTGVNSPLHF. The CDR3 DNA reads TGTGCCAGCAGCTTAGACCCCCGGGGGACAGGGGTAAATTCACCCCTCCACTTT.

This clonotype was picked up many times. The CDR3 DNA follows: TGCAGCGTTTCGACAGGGGAAAATTCACCCCTCCACTTT. This gives the protein CSVSTGENSPLHF. V is TRBV29-1 and J is TRBJ1-6; 8 bases are shared with TRBD1. The V gene end was trimmed by 5 bases and the J gene end by 7 bases; junction bases not matched to a gene: 4. CDR3 length: 13 amino acids. The V gene's germline CDR1 is SQVTM and CDR2 ANQGSEA.

Only a few counts were recorded for this clonotype. The chain carries TRBV18 and TRBJ2-2; 12 bases fit TRBD2. CDR3 size: 16 residues. Germline values: CDR1 KGHSH, CDR2 LQKENI. V lost 4 bases, J lost 3 bases, and 3 bases stayed unmatched. In DNA form, the CDR3 reads TGTGCCAGCTCACGAAGACTAGCGGGAGACACCGGGGAGCTGTTTTTT. It translates to CASSRRLAGDTGELFF.

This clonotype was detected many times. The rearrangement uses TRBV20-1 and TRBJ2-7; 10 nucleotides agree with TRBD1. After removal of 2 bases from V and 4 bases from J, the junction contained 5 bases not matched to a gene. From germline, CDR1 is DFQATT and CDR2 SNEGSKA (reference sequence). This CDR3 has 14 residues. The CDR3 DNA reads as TGCAGTGCTAGAAGGGGACAGGGGACTTACGAGCAGTACTTC. Its protein product is CSARRGQGTYEQYF.

The rearrangement links TRBV24-1 to TRBJ1-2; unclear D gene. Germline lookup yields CDR1 KGHDR and CDR2 SFDVKD. V was trimmed by 3 bases and J by 6 bases, leaving 7 bases between them. The CDR3 has 12 amino acids. CDR3: CATSDPEDGYTF. The CDR3 DNA sequence: TGTGCCACCAGTGATCCGGAGGATGGCTACACCTTC.

There are many counts of this clonotype. J is TRBJ1-1 and V is TRBV12-3 or TRBV12-4; D ambiguous. The CDR3 runs 14 residues. V was trimmed by 7 bases and J by 1 base, leaving 13 bases between them. The chain's CDR3 is CASIRTLRNTEAFF. The CDR3 DNA is TGTGCCAGCATTAGAACCTTGAGGAACACTGAAGCTTTCTTT.

This clonotype occurred many times. This chain connects TRBV20-1 to TRBJ2-2; a possible D gene is TRBD2 (6 bases). This CDR3 is built from 13 residues. Trimming removed 3 bases at V and 3 bases at J, with 8 bases between. Germline assignment: CDR1 DFQATT and CDR2 SNEGSKA (reference sequence). CDR3 residues: CSASGGHTGELFF. DNA for the CDR3: TGCAGTGCTAGCGGGGGTCACACCGGGGAGCTGTTTTTT.

This clonotype was recorded at least ten times. The chain combines TRBV9 with TRBJ2-1; 9 nucleotides match TRBD2. Losses at the gene ends were 3 bases for V and 9 bases for J; bases not matched to a gene: 16. Germline V gene lookup returns CDR1 SGDLS and CDR2 YYNGEE. This CDR3 has 17 residues. The CDR3 reads CASSAPATGTSIVEQFF. DNA for the CDR3: TGTGCCAGCAGCGCACCTGCAACCGGGACTAGCATTGTTGAGCAGTTCTTC. The full variable domain, its missing parts supplied by reference TRBV9 and TRBJ2-1, is DSGVTQTPKHLITATGQRVTLRCSPRSGDLSVYWYQQSLDQGLQFLIQYYNGEERAKGNILERFSAQQFPDLHSELNLSSLELGDSALYFCASSAPATGTSIVEQFFGPGTRLTVL.

This clonotype showed up just a few times. The chain has TRBV7-9 and TRBJ2-3, with 7 bases that match TRBD1. The CDR3 has 16 amino acids. CDR1 and CDR2 from the germline V gene are SEHNR and FQNEAQ (reference sequence). The trim removed 5 bases at V and 0 bases at J, leaving 8 bases unmatched. DNA of the CDR3: TGTGCCAGCAGCCTCCTCACAGGGGAGAGCACAGATACGCAGTATTTT. This translates into CASSLLTGESTDTQYF.

This clonotype has at least ten counts. The J gene is TRBJ2-1, the V gene TRBV5-1, with D tentatively TRBD2 (5 bases). In germline, CDR1 is SGHRS, CDR2 YFSETQ. This CDR3 has 12 amino acids. The V end lost 5 bases, the J end lost 8 bases, and 11 bases lay between the germline ends. This chain's CDR3 is CASSVEADEQFF. As DNA, the CDR3 is TGCGCCAGCAGTGTGGAGGCGGATGAGCAGTTCTTC.

The table lists this clonotype with many counts. The chain is built from TRBV5-6 and TRBJ2-7; no reliable D call. The V end was cut by 0 bases, the J end by 6 bases, with 7 bases between. Germline-derived CDR1 and CDR2 are SGHDT and YYEEEE. The CDR3 covers 12 residues. In DNA form, the CDR3 reads TGTGCCAGCAGCTTGGAGGGTTTCGAGCAGTACTTC. This gives the protein CASSLEGFEQYF.

The J gene is TRBJ2-7, the V gene TRBV4-2, with D perhaps matching TRBD2 (5 bases). V was clipped by 10 bases and J by 6 bases, with 28 bases between them. Germline V lookup: CDR1 LGHNA, CDR2 YNFKEQ. CDR3 length: 16 amino acids. The CDR3 region has the DNA TGTGCCATGAGCCCCGGGCTCCCCTGCGGGTTTGGCGAGCAGTACTTC. This codes for CAMSPGLPCGFGEQYF.

The V gene is TRBV29-1, the J gene TRBJ2-2; 9 bases are a match to TRBD1. The germline V gene has CDR1 SQVTM and CDR2 ANQGSEA. J gave up 1 base and V 7 bases, and 4 bases lay outside the gene matches. CDR3 size: 14 residues. The CDR3 spells CSGGQGRNTGELFF. The CDR3 region has the DNA TGCAGCGGTGGACAGGGGAGGAACACCGGGGAGCTGTTTTTT.

In its sample, this clonotype was seen many times. V usage is TRBV29-1 and J usage is TRBJ1-1, with D maybe TRBD1 (5 bases). CDR3 length: 16 amino acids. The germline gives CDR1 SQVTM, CDR2 ANQGSEA. Between the trimmed V and J ends, which lost 6 bases and 7 bases, there was a span of 27 bases. CDR3 region: CSVLPRGAMGVGEAFF. CDR3 in DNA: TGCAGCGTCCTACCGCGCGGGGCAATGGGTGTGGGTGAAGCTTTCTTT. Full variable domain (outside the CDR3, taken from reference TRBV29-1 and TRBJ1-1): SAVISQKPSRDICQRGTSLTIQCQVDSQVTMMFWYRQQPGQSLTLIATANQGSEATYESGFVIDKFPISRPNLTFSTLTVSNMSPEDSSIYLCSVLPRGAMGVGEAFFGQGTRLTVV.

This clonotype came up many times. V usage is TRBV27 and J usage is TRBJ2-6; 9 bases map to TRBD1. Germline-derived CDR1 and CDR2 are MNHEY and SMNVEV (reference sequence). Trimming cost V 6 bases and J 4 bases; bases outside gene matches: 7. This CDR3 contains 16 residues. CDR3 protein: CASRQQGAGGANVLTF. The CDR3 DNA sequence: TGTGCCAGCAGGCAACAGGGGGCAGGGGGGGCCAACGTCCTGACTTTC.

Only one count was recorded for this clonotype. This rearrangement joins TRBV20-1 to TRBJ2-3; D uncertain. Deletions cut 8 bases from V and 7 bases from J, with 13 bases between. The CDR3 is 11 amino acids. Germline loops: CDR1 DFQATT, CDR2 SNEGSKA (reference sequence). Here the CDR3 DNA reads TGCAGTACTAAAGAGACGTATACGCAGTATTTT. Its translation is CSTKETYTQYF.

This clonotype has ten or more counts. The CDR3 spells CASSLRQGTFYEQYF. The CDR3 region has the DNA TGTGCCAGCAGCTTACGACAGGGCACATTCTACGAGCAGTACTTC. This chain connects TRBV7-2 to TRBJ2-7; 7 positions agree with TRBD1. With V trimmed by 2 bases and J by 3 bases, 7 bases remained unmatched. This CDR3 spans 15 amino acids. The V gene's germline CDR1 is SGHTA and CDR2 FQGNSA.

CDR3 sequence (DNA): TGTGCCAGCAGCTTAGTAGCGGGGAATCTAATCTACGAGCAGTACTTC. The encoded protein is CASSLVAGNLIYEQYF. This chain uses TRBV7-2 with TRBJ2-7, with 8 bases identical to TRBD2. There are 16 residues in the CDR3. V lost 1 base to trimming and J lost 3 bases; unmatched junction nucleotides: 8. CDR1 is SGHTA, CDR2 FQGNSA, per germline.

This chain links TRBV7-2 with TRBJ2-7; no reliable D call. The germline V and J ends were trimmed by 1 base and 0 bases, with 10 bases remaining between them. CDR3 size: 15 residues. Germline-derived CDR1 and CDR2 are SGHTA and FQGNSA. CDR3 sequence: CASSLEGGHSYEQYF. The CDR3 DNA reads TGTGCCAGCAGCTTAGAAGGCGGCCACTCCTACGAGCAGTACTTC.

This clonotype was seen repeatedly, ten times or more. The chain has TRBV18 and TRBJ2-7; D is undetermined. CDR1 and CDR2 (germline): KGHSH, LQKENI. The CDR3 is 15 amino acids. V lost 3 bases and J lost 0, with 12 bases in between. In DNA form, the CDR3 reads TGTGCCAGCTCACCCATGGACGGTATCTCCTACGAGCAGTACTTC. Its translation: CASSPMDGISYEQYF.

This clonotype was observed at least ten times. The V and J genes are TRBV5-1 and TRBJ1-1; D remains unclear. CDR3 length: 13 amino acids. The germline V gene encodes CDR1 SGHRS and CDR2 YFSETQ. Trimming stripped 1 base from V and 5 bases from J, with 9 bases between. The CDR3 region has the DNA TGCGCCAGCAGCTTGAGGTTAGGAACTGAAGCTTTCTTT. Its protein product is CASSLRLGTEAFF. Full variable domain (outside the CDR3, taken from reference TRBV5-1 and TRBJ1-1): KAGVTQTPRYLIKTRGQQVTLSCSPISGHRSVSWYQQTPGQGLQFLFEYFSETQRNKGNFPGRFSGRQFSNSRSEMNVSTLELGDSALYLCASSLRLGTEAFFGQGTRLTVV.

This clonotype was counted at least ten times. The chain uses TRBV5-5 and TRBJ2-1; TRBD1 might be the D (6 bases). Germline V gene sequence: CDR1 SGHKS, CDR2 YYEKEE (reference sequence). Deletions cut 1 base from V and 5 bases from J, with 7 bases between. The CDR3 consists of 13 residues. The CDR3 sequence: CASSLKGDNEQFF. DNA of the CDR3: TGTGCCAGCAGCTTGAAGGGGGACAATGAGCAGTTCTTC.

This clonotype was recorded at least ten times. This chain uses TRBV7-2 with TRBJ2-2; no clear D gene. This CDR3 has 14 residues. V was pared by 1 base and J by 5 bases, with 8 bases between. Germline loops: CDR1 SGHTA, CDR2 FQGNSA. The CDR3 loop is CASSLVLGTGELFF. For the CDR3, the DNA is TGTGCCAGCAGCTTAGTATTGGGAACCGGGGAGCTGTTTTTT.

This clonotype came up a few times. This chain links TRBV9 with TRBJ1-2; no reliable D call. There are 12 residues in the CDR3. The V end was cut by 0 bases, the J end by 6 bases, with 6 bases between. Germline CDR1 is SGDLS and CDR2 is YYNGEE. CDR3 region: CASSVGSNGYTF. In DNA form, the CDR3 reads TGTGCCAGCAGCGTAGGGAGTAATGGCTACACCTTC.

This clonotype was seen repeatedly, ten times or more. The CDR3 loop reads CASSRGADTQYF. The CDR3 nucleotides are TGTGCCAGCAGCCGAGGGGCAGATACGCAGTATTTT. J is TRBJ2-3 and V is TRBV7-3; D might be TRBD1 or TRBD2, each matching 5 bases. Deletions cut 5 bases from V and 4 bases from J, with 7 bases between. Germline V CDR1 and CDR2: SGHTA, FQGTGA. The CDR3 covers 12 residues. Together with reference TRBV7-3 and TRBJ2-3, the CDR3 gives the full variable domain: GAGVSQTPSNKVTEKGKYVELRCDPISGHTALYWYRQSLGQGPEFLIYFQGTGAADDSGLPNDRFFAVRPEGSVSTLKIQRTERGDSAVYLCASSRGADTQYFGPGTRLTVL.

This clonotype was detected ten times or more. V gene TRBV4-2 combines with J gene TRBJ2-2; the D gene is possibly TRBD1 (5 bases). The CDR3 contains 14 residues. Germline loops: CDR1 LGHNA, CDR2 YNFKEQ. V shed 0 bases and J shed 7 bases, with 9 bases lying between them. The CDR3 DNA is TGTGCCAGCAGCCAAGATCCCAGGGACGGGGAGCTGTTTTTT. Its translation: CASSQDPRDGELFF.

At least ten counts were recorded for this clonotype. The chain employs TRBV18 and TRBJ2-7; the match to TRBD2 covers 11 bases. Trimming removed 6 bases from V and 0 bases from J; junction bases left unmatched: 7. Germline-derived CDR1 and CDR2 are KGHSH and LQKENI. CDR3 length equals 16 residues. This chain's CDR3 is CASSGTSGTSSYEQYF. The CDR3, as DNA: TGTGCCAGCTCCGGGACTAGCGGAACCAGCTCCTACGAGCAGTACTTC. Full variable domain (missing parts from reference TRBV18 and TRBJ2-7): NAGVMQNPRHLVRRRGQEARLRCSPMKGHSHVYWYRQLPEEGLKFMVYLQKENIIDESGMPKERFSAEFPKEGPSILRIQQVVRGDSAAYFCASSGTSGTSSYEQYFGPGTRLTVT.

The sample holds many counts of this clonotype. This chain links TRBV20-1 with TRBJ2-1; TRBD2 agrees at 12 bases. The germline V gene has CDR1 DFQATT and CDR2 SNEGSKA (reference sequence). V lost 2 bases to trimming and J lost 7 bases; unmatched junction nucleotides: 12. The CDR3 extends over 17 amino acids. The CDR3 bases are TGCAGTGCTAGAACCACCCTAGCGGGGGGGCCGGAAAATGAGCAGTTCTTC. This encodes CSARTTLAGGPENEQFF.

This clonotype was seen ten or more times. The CDR3 DNA reads TGTGCCACGACAGGGGTATCCTACGAGCAGTACTTC. Translated, it gives CATTGVSYEQYF. The chain recombines TRBV10-3 with TRBJ2-7; 8 bases map to TRBD1. V was pared by 10 bases and J by 1 base, with 3 bases of the junction left unmatched. The CDR3 is 12 residues long. Per germline, CDR1 ENHRY and CDR2 SYGVKD.